The 5 T cell receptor beta chains below come from one sample, sequenced in a study of T cells after yellow fever vaccination. TCRdb re-called the 5' RACE reads through MiXCR, storing one row per CDR3 protein. The sample yields 400,000 to 650,000 distinct CDR3 sequences, about a fifth seen once. Sample: PBMCs, taken less than 25 days after the first yellow fever vaccination. The receptors here all came from a man aged 18 to 29 who received the YFV17D yellow fever vaccine.

This clonotype came up a few times. The genes are TRBV29-1 and TRBJ2-7; no clear D. Looked up from germline, CDR1 is SQVTM and CDR2 is ANQGSEA. V was clipped by 2 bases and J by 0 bases, with 11 bases between them. The CDR3 sequence is 14 residues long. CDR3 protein: CSVETGSLSYEQYF. CDR3 bases: TGCAGCGTTGAAACCGGGTCCCTCTCCTACGAGCAGTACTTC.

This clonotype was picked up a small number of times. The rearrangement joins TRBV7-6 to TRBJ2-5; D ambiguous. The germline V gene encodes CDR1 SGHVS and CDR2 FNYEAQ. CDR3 size: 17 residues. The ends were cut back, 2 bases at V and 2 bases at J, with 18 bases in the middle. The CDR3 DNA reads as TGTGCCAGCAGCTTATATCCCCCCAAGAGCGAGCAAGAGACCCAGTACTTC. It is translated as CASSLYPPKSEQETQYF.

In nucleotides, the CDR3 is TGTGCCAGCAGCTCGGTCATCGGGGACACTGAAGCTTTCTTT. It encodes CASSSVIGDTEAFF. The V and J genes are TRBV5-5 and TRBJ1-1; D is undetermined. This CDR3 has 14 amino acids. V was trimmed by 3 bases and J by 3 bases, leaving 12 bases between them. CDR1 and CDR2 (germline): SGHKS, YYEKEE (reference sequence).

The rearrangement uses TRBV2 and TRBJ2-4, with D hard to call. This CDR3 is built from 14 residues. V lost 8 bases to trimming and J lost 5 bases, with 16 bases between them. Germline lookup yields CDR1 SNHLY and CDR2 FYNNEI. Written as DNA, the CDR3 is TGTGCCAGCCGCGGACCGCGCGTCGAAAACATTCAGTACTTC. It encodes CASRGPRVENIQYF.

This chain connects TRBV12-3 or TRBV12-4 to TRBJ2-6; no firm D call. The CDR3 is 14 residues long. V lost 3 bases and J lost 2, with 5 bases in between. The CDR3 DNA is TGTGCCAGCAGTTTCAGTACTGGGGCCAACGTCCTGACTTTC. This gives the protein CASSFSTGANVLTF.